The rows below give T cell receptor beta chains drawn from one sample of a study of blood T cell repertoires in COVID-19. The method was immunoSEQ multiplex PCR; TCRdb's version includes in-frame clones alone and lacks a portion of them. The sample holds hundreds of thousands of clones, approximately 81% seen once. Sequenced: peripheral blood. Receptors were obtained from a woman older than 75 with acute or convalescent COVID-19. CDR3s include the opening cysteine and the closing phenylalanine or tryptophan. A D gene is named only where the DNA matches it firmly. Where a row states a size, it is once, few, many or the class of an expanded clone; other rows omit it.

j_gene	abundance	v_gene	d_gene	CDR3nt	CDR3aa
TRBJ2-5	.	TRBV18	.	TGTGCCAGCTCCTCCGACAGGAAACGGGAGACCCAGTACTTC	CASSSDRKRETQYF
TRBJ1-4	once	TRBV5-4	TRBD1	TGTGCCAGCAGCGCCGACAGGGGCTTTCAAAATGAAAAACTGTTTTTT	CASSADRGFQNEKLFF
TRBJ2-7	.	TRBV3-1/TRBV3-2	.	TGTGCCAGCAGCCGCTCCCGGGACAACTCCTACGAGCAGTACTTC	CASSRSRDNSYEQYF
TRBJ2-2	.	TRBV3-1/TRBV3-2	.	TGTGCCAGCAGCCTAGGACAGCCCTACACCGGGGAGCTGTTTTTT	CASSLGQPYTGELFF
TRBJ2-7	.	TRBV6-1	.	TGTGCCAGCAGTGAAGCGATAGGGACGGAGGGCTACGAGCAGTACTTC	CASSEAIGTEGYEQYF
TRBJ2-1	few	TRBV7-2	TRBD1	TGTGCCAGCAGCTTAGGACAGGGAAACTACAATGAGCAGTTCTTC	CASSLGQGNYNEQFF
TRBJ2-7	.	TRBV29-1	.	TGCAGCGTTGAATTCGCAGAAACCTACGAGCAGTACTTC	CSVEFAETYEQYF
TRBJ1-4	.	TRBV29-1	.	TGCAGCGCGGGACACGGGAATGAAAAACTGTTTTTT	CSAGHGNEKLFF
TRBJ2-3	.	TRBV6-6	.	TGTGCCAGCAGTTACCTCCGCACAGATACGCAGTATTTT	CASSYLRTDTQYF
TRBJ2-3	.	TRBV6-1	.	TGTGCCAGCAGTGAATATCTCAGGGTAGGAGATACGCAGTATTTT	CASSEYLRVGDTQYF
TRBJ1-3	few	TRBV9	.	TGTGCCAGCAGCCCCCCGAGCTCTGGAAACACCATATATTTT	CASSPPSSGNTIYF
TRBJ2-7	.	TRBV11-2	TRBD2	TGTGCCAGCAGCACCTCTAGCGGGAGCTCCTACGAGCAGTACTTC	CASSTSSGSSYEQYF
TRBJ2-1	.	TRBV7-3	TRBD2	TGTGCCAGCAGCTTATGGCTAGCGGGAGTTTCCGAGCAGTTCTTC	CASSLWLAGVSEQFF
TRBJ1-5	.	TRBV3-1/TRBV3-2	TRBD1	TGTGCCAGCAGCCAGGATACAGGGGGCAATCAGCCCCAGCATTTT	CASSQDTGGNQPQHF
TRBJ2-3	once	TRBV9	TRBD1	TGTGCCAGCGGACCGGGACAGGGAATAACAGATACGCAGTATTTT	CASGPGQGITDTQYF
TRBJ2-5	.	TRBV7-2	TRBD1	TGTGCCAGCAGCTCCCCAGGGGGCACAGAGACCCAGTACTTC	CASSSPGGTETQYF
TRBJ2-2	once	TRBV7-2	TRBD1	TGTGCCAGCACTTCCGGGACAGTACTCACCGGGGAGCTGTTTTTT	CASTSGTVLTGELFF
TRBJ2-7	.	TRBV7-9	.	TGTGCCAGCAGCTTAGCGGGAGTCGAATCCTACGAGCAGTACTTC	CASSLAGVESYEQYF
TRBJ2-3	.	TRBV19	TRBD1	TGTGCCAGTAGTATCCCGGGGACAGGCAGCACAGATACGCAGTATTTT	CASSIPGTGSTDTQYF
TRBJ2-3	.	TRBV4-2	.	TGTGCCAGCAGCCAAGAATTCGCGGCAGATACGCAGTATTTT	CASSQEFAADTQYF
TRBJ1-1	few	TRBV28	TRBD1	TGTGCCAGCAGGGGACAGCTCATGAACACTGAAGCTTTCTTT	CASRGQLMNTEAFF
TRBJ1-3	.	TRBV18	.	TGTGCCAGCTCACCAGGACAGATTGGAAACACCATATATTTT	CASSPGQIGNTIYF
TRBJ2-1	.	TRBV25-1	TRBD2	TGTGCCAGCCGGACTAGCGGGAAGTATGAGCAGTTCTTC	CASRTSGKYEQFF